This TCR beta chain was captured by sequencing in a study of T cell repertoires in cytomegalovirus infection. This clonotype has a count of ten or more. Looked up from germline, CDR1 is MRHNA and CDR2 is SNTAGT. V lost 0 bases and J 4 bases, leaving 13 bases between the germline ends. This CDR3 is 16 amino acids long. Each CDR3 protein gets one entry after TCRdb re-called the reads with MiXCR. The sample shows under 150,000 distinct CDR3 sequences, 7% to 10% of them seen only once. The V and J genes are TRBV6-4 and TRBJ2-1, with D perhaps matching TRBD1 or TRBD2 (6 bases each). The sequence was obtained from a human donor in good health (CMV status not recorded). Some clones in this sample may be carry-over from other donors' samples. Material: PBMCs. The chain's CDR3 is CASSDSVGAGYNEQFF. CDR3 nucleotide sequence: TGTGCCAGCAGTGACTCGGTGGGGGCGGGGTACAATGAGCAGTTCTTC.